Sequencing of this T cell receptor beta chain was carried out in a study of blood T cell repertoires in COVID-19. Authors' data handling: Quantification of nucleated cells was approximated via reference gene primer amplification. Assay used: immunoSEQ multiplex PCR; TCRdb lists only in-frame clones, some missing. V and J calls and clone size follow that table, whereas D and trimming were derived from the DNA. Of about 240,000 clones in the sample, about 82% were seen once. The CDR3 is made up of 14 amino acids. Trimming removed 6 bases from V and 0 bases from J, with 11 bases in between. CDR1 and CDR2 from the germline V gene are MNHEY and SVGEGT.

The chain links TRBV6-2 or TRBV6-3 to TRBJ2-5; D uncertain. This clonotype was sampled from a man older than 75 with acute or convalescent COVID-19. The sequenced sample was peripheral blood. The CDR3 bases are TGTGCCAGCAGCCCTACTCCGTACCAAGAGACCCAGTACTTC. Translating it yields CASSPTPYQETQYF.